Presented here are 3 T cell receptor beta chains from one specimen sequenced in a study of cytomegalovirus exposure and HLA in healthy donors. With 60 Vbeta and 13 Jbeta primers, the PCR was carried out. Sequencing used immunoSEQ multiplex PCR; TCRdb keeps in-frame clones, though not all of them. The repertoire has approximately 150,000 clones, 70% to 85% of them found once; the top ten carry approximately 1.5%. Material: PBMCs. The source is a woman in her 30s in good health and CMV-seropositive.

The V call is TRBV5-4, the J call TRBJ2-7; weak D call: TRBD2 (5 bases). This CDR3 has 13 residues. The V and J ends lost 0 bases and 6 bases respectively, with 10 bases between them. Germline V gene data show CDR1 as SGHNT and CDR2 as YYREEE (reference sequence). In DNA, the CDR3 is TGTGCCAGCAGCTTGGATGCGGGTTCCGAGCAGTACTTC. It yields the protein CASSLDAGSEQYF.

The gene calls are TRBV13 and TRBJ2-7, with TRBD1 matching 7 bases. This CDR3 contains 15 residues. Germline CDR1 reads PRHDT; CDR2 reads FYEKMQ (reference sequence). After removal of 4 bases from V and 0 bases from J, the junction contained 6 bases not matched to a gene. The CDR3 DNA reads TGTGCCAGCAGCTCCACAGGGGATCACTCCTACGAGCAGTACTTC. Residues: CASSSTGDHSYEQYF. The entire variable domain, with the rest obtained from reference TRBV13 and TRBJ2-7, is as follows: AAGVIQSPRHLIKEKRETATLKCYPIPRHDTVYWYQQGPGQDPQFLISFYEKMQSDKGSIPDRFSAQQFSDYHSELNMSSLELGDSALYFCASSSTGDHSYEQYFGPGTRLTVT.

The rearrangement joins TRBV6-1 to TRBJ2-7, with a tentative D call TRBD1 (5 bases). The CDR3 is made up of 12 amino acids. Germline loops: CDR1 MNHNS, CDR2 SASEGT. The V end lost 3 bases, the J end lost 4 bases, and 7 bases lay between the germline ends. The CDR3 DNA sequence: TGTGCCAGCAGTGACAGGGTTTACGAGCAGTACTTC. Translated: CASSDRVYEQYF.